This record covers a single T cell receptor beta chain. Antigen: not known. The data are from a study of immune cell composition in non-small cell lung cancer. At the level of the study: Lung adenocarcinoma or squamous carcinoma made up most tumours.

Findings and limits, study-wide: It was not proven that tumour-reactive clones equal dominant tumour-associated clones. Lung adenocarcinomas had lower top 10 clone scores and clonality than squamous tumours.

The assay was immunoSEQ multiplex PCR, and TCRdb's table has in-frame clones only and misses some. The table shows around 3,000 clones, with roughly 70% occurring only once. V was clipped by 5 bases and J by 6 bases; unmatched bases: 8. Looked up from germline, CDR1 is SGHNT and CDR2 is YENEEA. CDR3 length: 14 residues. Sequenced material: lung tumor tissue. This chain links TRBV11-3 with TRBJ2-7, with 9 bases that match TRBD1. This sequence was found in a human donor with non-small cell lung cancer. CDR3 sequence: CASSRAGQGSEQYF. CDR3 coding DNA: TGTGCCAGCAGCCGAGCGGGACAGGGCTCCGAGCAGTACTTC. The variable domain in full, with the rest retrieved from reference TRBV11-3 and TRBJ2-7, is EAGVVQSPRYKIIEKKQPVAFWCNPISGHNTLYWYLQNLGQGPELLIRYENEEAVDDSQLPKDRFSAERLKGVDSTLKIQPAELGDSAVYLCASSRAGQGSEQYFGPGTRLTVT.